The 8 T cell receptor beta chains in this list originate from one sample, sequenced in a study of blood T cell repertoires in COVID-19 (dated by TCRdb to the early 2020s). Library preparation was by the immunoSEQ multiplex PCR assay. TCRdb holds this immuneACCESS table with in-frame rearrangements only. Some clones are missing; in checked studies, unresolved V genes explain under half, and the rest has no known cause. The sample table holds about 240,000 clones, of which roughly 83% were seen once. More than 9% of the sample rests with the top ten. Sequencing was performed on peripheral blood. The receptors here all came from a man older than 75 with acute or convalescent COVID-19.

The CDR3 loop is CASLYGSYNSPLHF. The CDR3 nucleotides read TGTGCCAGCCTCTATGGCTCCTATAATTCACCCCTCCACTTT. The chain joins TRBV28 to TRBJ1-6; D unclear. This CDR3 is built from 14 residues. From germline, CDR1 is MDHEN and CDR2 SYDVKM. The V and J ends lost 8 bases and 0 bases respectively, with 8 bases between them.

This rearrangement joins TRBV6-4 to TRBJ1-2; TRBD1 agrees at 9 bases. Germline V gene lookup returns CDR1 MRHNA and CDR2 SNTAGT. V was clipped by 5 bases and J by 8 bases; unmatched bases: 9. The CDR3 runs to 14 residues. This CDR3 reads CASSPGTGLGGYTF. The DNA of the CDR3 is TGTGCCAGCAGTCCCGGGACAGGGTTGGGAGGCTACACCTTC.

CDR3 in amino acids: CASFDRAMGGYTF. The CDR3 DNA reads as TGTGCCAGCTTCGACAGGGCTATGGGTGGCTACACCTTC. This rearrangement joins TRBV28 to TRBJ1-2; 7 bases match TRBD1. The CDR3 has 13 residues. J lost 7 bases, V lost 8 bases, and 10 bases had no gene match. Germline CDR1 is MDHEN and CDR2 is SYDVKM.

The rearrangement uses TRBV18 and TRBJ1-3, with 10 bases fitting TRBD1. Germline V gene lookup returns CDR1 KGHSH and CDR2 LQKENI. Trimming removed 3 bases from V and 1 base from J; junction bases left unmatched: 6. The CDR3 loop spans 17 amino acids. In DNA, the CDR3 is TGTGCCAGCTCACCGCCGGGACAGGGGCCATCTGGAAACACCATATATTTT. Encoded protein: CASSPPGQGPSGNTIYF.

This sequence joins TRBV28 and TRBJ2-5; TRBD2 aligns across 11 bases. The CDR3 loop spans 16 amino acids. The V gene end was trimmed by 2 bases and the J gene end by 2 bases; junction bases not matched to a gene: 4. Germline assignment: CDR1 MDHEN and CDR2 SYDVKM. The DNA for the CDR3 is TGTGCCAGCAGTTTAATGACTAGCGGGGCACAAGAGACCCAGTACTTC. This translates into CASSLMTSGAQETQYF.

The gene calls are TRBV5-4 and TRBJ2-2, with a weak D call TRBD2 (5 bases). Germline CDR1 and CDR2: SGHNT and YYREEE (reference sequence). The CDR3 is made up of 14 amino acids. Trimming left V 4 bases short and J 4 bases short, with 11 bases between. CDR3 region: CASSPLGVTGELFF. In DNA, the CDR3 is TGTGCCAGCAGCCCCCTCGGGGTCACCGGGGAGCTGTTTTTT.

The chain combines TRBV11-3 with TRBJ2-1; TRBD1 might be the D (6 bases). V lost 7 bases and J lost 4, with 11 bases in between. Germline loops: CDR1 SGHNT, CDR2 YENEEA. The CDR3 loop spans 13 amino acids. CDR3 region: CASTSDRYNEQFF. CDR3 bases: TGTGCCAGCACCTCAGACAGGTACAATGAGCAGTTCTTC.

This clone was recorded once. The chain carries TRBV9 and TRBJ1-2; possibly TRBD1 for D (5 bases). Trimming stripped 0 bases from V and 8 bases from J, with 11 bases between. There are 13 residues in the CDR3. Germline CDR1 reads SGDLS; CDR2 reads YYNGEE. In nucleotides, the CDR3 is TGTGCCAGCAGCGTAGTCGAAGGGGTGGGCTACACCTTC. Translation: CASSVVEGVGYTF.